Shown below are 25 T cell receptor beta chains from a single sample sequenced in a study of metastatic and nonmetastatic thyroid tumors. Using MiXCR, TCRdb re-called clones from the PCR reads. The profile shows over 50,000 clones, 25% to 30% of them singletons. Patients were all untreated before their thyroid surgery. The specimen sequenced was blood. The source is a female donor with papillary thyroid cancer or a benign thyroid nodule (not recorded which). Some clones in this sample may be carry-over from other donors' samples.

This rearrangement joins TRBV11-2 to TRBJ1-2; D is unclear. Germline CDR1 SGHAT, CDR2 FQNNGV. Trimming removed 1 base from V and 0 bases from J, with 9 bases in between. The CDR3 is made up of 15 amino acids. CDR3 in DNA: TGTGCCAGCAGCTTAGGCGCAGCGTCTAACTATGGCTACACCTTC. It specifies CASSLGAASNYGYTF.

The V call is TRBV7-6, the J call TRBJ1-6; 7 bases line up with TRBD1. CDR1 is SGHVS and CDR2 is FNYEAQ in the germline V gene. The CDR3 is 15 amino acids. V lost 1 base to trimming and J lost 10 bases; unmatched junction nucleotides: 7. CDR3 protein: CASSLEEGARSPLHF. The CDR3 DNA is TGTGCCAGCAGCTTAGAGGAGGGGGCGAGGTCACCCCTCCACTTT.

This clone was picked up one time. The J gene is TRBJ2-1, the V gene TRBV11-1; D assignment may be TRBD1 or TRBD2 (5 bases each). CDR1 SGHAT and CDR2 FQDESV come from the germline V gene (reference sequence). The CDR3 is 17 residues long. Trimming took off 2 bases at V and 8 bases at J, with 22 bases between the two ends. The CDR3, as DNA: TGTGCCAGCAGCTTAATTCCGACGCAGGGCGGGCCGGATGAGCAGTTCTTC. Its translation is CASSLIPTQGGPDEQFF.

The CDR3 coding sequence is TGCGCCAGCAGCACTAGCGGGTCCTCCACAGATACGCAGTATTTT. Translation gives CASSTSGSSTDTQYF. This chain joins TRBV5-1 and TRBJ2-3, with TRBD2 matching over 9 bases. The V gene end was trimmed by 4 bases and the J gene end by 2 bases; junction bases not matched to a gene: 5. The CDR3 length is 15 residues. Germline lookup yields CDR1 SGHRS and CDR2 YFSETQ. Based on the CDR3 plus reference TRBV5-1 and TRBJ2-3, the full variable domain is KAGVTQTPRYLIKTRGQQVTLSCSPISGHRSVSWYQQTPGQGLQFLFEYFSETQRNKGNFPGRFSGRQFSNSRSEMNVSTLELGDSALYLCASSTSGSSTDTQYFGPGTRLTVL.

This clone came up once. The CDR3 loop is CASSQGGVGYEQFF. The CDR3 DNA reads TGTGCCAGCAGCCAAGGTGGGGTAGGATATGAGCAGTTCTTC. The V call is TRBV14, the J call TRBJ2-1, with D unclear. The CDR3 has 14 amino acids. Between the trimmed V and J ends, which lost 1 base and 8 bases, there was a span of 12 bases. Germline V gene data show CDR1 as SGHDN and CDR2 as FVKESK.

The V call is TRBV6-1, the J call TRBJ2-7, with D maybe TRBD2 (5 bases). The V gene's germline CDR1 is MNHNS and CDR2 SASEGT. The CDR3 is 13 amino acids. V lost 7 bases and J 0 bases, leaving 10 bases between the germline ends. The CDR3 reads CASTGWDSYEQYF. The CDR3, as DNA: TGTGCCAGCACGGGGTGGGACTCCTACGAGCAGTACTTC.

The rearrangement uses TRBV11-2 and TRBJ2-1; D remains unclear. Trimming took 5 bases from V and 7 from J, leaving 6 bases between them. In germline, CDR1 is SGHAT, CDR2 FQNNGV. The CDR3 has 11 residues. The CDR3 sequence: CASSGVNEQFF. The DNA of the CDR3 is TGTGCCAGCAGCGGGGTTAATGAGCAGTTCTTC.

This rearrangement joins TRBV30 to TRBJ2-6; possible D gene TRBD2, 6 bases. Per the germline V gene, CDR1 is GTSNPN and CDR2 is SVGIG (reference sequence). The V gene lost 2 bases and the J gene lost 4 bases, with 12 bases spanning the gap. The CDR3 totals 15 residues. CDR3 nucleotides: TGTGCCTGGAGTATCGGGGGATCCGGGGCCAACGTCCTGACTTTC. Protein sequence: CAWSIGGSGANVLTF.

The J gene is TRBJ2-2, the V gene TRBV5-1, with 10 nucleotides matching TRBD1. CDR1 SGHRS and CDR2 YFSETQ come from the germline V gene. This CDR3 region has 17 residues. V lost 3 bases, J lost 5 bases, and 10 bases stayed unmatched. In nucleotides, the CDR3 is TGCGCCAGCAGCTGGGAGACCGGGACAGGGGTGACCGGGGAGCTGTTTTTT. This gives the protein CASSWETGTGVTGELFF.

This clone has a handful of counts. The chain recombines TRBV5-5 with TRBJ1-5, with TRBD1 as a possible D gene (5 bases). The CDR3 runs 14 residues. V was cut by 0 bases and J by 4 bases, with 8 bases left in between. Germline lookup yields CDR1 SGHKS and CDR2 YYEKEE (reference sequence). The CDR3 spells CASSLATGNQPQHF. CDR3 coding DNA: TGTGCCAGCAGCTTGGCCACAGGTAATCAGCCCCAGCATTTT.

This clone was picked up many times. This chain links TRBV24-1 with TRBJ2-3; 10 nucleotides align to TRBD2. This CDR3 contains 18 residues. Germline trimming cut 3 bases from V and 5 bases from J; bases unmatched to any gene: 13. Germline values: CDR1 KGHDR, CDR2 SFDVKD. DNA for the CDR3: TGTGCCACCAGTGATATTCCCCCAAGCGGGAGGGAAGGAGATACGCAGTATTTT. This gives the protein CATSDIPPSGREGDTQYF.

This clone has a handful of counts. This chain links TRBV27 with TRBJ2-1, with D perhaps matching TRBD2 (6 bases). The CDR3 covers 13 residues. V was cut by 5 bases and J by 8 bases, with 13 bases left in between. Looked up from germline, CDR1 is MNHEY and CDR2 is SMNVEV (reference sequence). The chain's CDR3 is CASSLGTSDEQFF. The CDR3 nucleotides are TGTGCCAGCAGTCTCGGGACTTCGGATGAGCAGTTCTTC.

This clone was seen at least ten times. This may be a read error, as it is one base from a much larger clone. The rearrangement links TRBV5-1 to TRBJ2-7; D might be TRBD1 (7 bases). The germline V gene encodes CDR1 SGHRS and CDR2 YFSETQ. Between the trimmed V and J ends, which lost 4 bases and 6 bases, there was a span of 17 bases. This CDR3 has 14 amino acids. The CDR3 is CASSPNLQGGEQYF. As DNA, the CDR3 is TGCGCCAGCAGCCCAAACTTGCAGGGGGGCGAGCAGTACTTC.

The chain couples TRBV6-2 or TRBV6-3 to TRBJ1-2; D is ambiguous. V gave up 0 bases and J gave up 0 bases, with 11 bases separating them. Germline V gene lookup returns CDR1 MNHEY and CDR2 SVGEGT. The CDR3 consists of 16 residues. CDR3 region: CASSYSWTATNYGYTF. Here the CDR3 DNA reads TGTGCCAGCAGTTACTCGTGGACGGCTACTAACTATGGCTACACCTTC.

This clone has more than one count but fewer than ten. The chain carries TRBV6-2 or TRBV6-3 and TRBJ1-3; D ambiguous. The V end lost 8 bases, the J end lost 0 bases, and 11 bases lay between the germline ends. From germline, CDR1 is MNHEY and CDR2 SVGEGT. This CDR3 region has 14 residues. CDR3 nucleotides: TGTGCCAGCCAAACCGGCAGCTCTGGAAACACCATATATTTT. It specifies CASQTGSSGNTIYF.

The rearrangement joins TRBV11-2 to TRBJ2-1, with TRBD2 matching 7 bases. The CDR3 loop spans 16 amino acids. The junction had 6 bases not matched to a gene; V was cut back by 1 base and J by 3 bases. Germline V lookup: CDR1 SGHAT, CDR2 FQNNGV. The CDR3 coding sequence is TGTGCCAGCAGCTTAGTGGCTAGCGGTATCTACAATGAGCAGTTCTTC. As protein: CASSLVASGIYNEQFF. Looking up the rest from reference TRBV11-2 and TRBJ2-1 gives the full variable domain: EAGVAQSPRYKIIEKRQSVAFWCNPISGHATLYWYQQILGQGPKLLIQFQNNGVVDDSQLPKDRFSAERLKGVDSTLKIQPAKLEDSAVYLCASSLVASGIYNEQFFGPGTRLTVL.

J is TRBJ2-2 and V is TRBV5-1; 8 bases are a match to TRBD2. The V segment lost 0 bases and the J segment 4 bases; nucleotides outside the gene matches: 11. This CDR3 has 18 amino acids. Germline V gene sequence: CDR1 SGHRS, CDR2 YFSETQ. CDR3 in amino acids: CASSLEGSSGSGTGELFF. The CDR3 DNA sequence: TGCGCCAGCAGCTTGGAGGGCTCGAGCGGGAGTGGCACCGGGGAGCTGTTTTTT.

The CDR3: CASSFQGQLDNEQFF. The CDR3 DNA reads TGTGCCAGCAGCTTCCAGGGACAGCTTGACAATGAGCAGTTCTTC. J is TRBJ2-1 and V is TRBV11-1; the match to TRBD1 covers 7 bases. This CDR3 comprises 15 residues. Germline CDR1 and CDR2: SGHAT and FQDESV (reference sequence). V lost 3 bases and J lost 5; bases outside the gene matches: 7.

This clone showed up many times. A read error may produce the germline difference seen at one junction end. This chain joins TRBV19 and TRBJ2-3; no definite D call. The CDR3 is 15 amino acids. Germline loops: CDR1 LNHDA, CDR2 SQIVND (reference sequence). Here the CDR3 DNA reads TGTGCCGGTAGATCATCAGGAATGAGAACAGATACGCAGTATTTT. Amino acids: CAGRSSGMRTDTQYF.

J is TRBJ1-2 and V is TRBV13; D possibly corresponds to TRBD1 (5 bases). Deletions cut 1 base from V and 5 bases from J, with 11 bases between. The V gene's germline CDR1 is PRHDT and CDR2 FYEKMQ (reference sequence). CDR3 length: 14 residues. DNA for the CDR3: TGTGCCAGCAGCTTAGTCGCGACAGAGTATGGCTACACCTTC. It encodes CASSLVATEYGYTF. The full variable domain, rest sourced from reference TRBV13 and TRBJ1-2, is AAGVIQSPRHLIKEKRETATLKCYPIPRHDTVYWYQQGPGQDPQFLISFYEKMQSDKGSIPDRFSAQQFSDYHSELNMSSLELGDSALYFCASSLVATEYGYTFGSGTRLTVV.

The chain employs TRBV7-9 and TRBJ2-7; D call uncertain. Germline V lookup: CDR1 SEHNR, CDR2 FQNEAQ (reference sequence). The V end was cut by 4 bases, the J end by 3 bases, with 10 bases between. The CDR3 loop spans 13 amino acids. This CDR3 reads CASSSPSYYEQYF. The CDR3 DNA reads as TGTGCCAGCAGCTCGCCGTCCTACTACGAGCAGTACTTC.

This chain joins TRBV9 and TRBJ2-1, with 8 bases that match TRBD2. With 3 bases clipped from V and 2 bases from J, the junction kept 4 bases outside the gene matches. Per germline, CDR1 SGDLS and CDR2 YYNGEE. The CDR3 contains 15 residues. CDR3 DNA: TGTGCCAGCAGCGCCACTAGCGGAGCCTACAATGAGCAGTTCTTC. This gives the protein CASSATSGAYNEQFF.

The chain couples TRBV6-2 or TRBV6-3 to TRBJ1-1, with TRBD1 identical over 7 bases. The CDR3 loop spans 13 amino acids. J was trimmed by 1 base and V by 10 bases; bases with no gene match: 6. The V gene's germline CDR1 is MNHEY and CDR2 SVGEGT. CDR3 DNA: TGTGCCACCATTCGACAGGGGAACACTGAAGCTTTCTTT. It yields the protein CATIRQGNTEAFF.

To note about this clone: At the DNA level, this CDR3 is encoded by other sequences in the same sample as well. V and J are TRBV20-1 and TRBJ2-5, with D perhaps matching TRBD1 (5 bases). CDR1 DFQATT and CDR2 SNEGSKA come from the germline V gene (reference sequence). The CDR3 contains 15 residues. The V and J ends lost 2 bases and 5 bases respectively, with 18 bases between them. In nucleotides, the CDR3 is TGCAGTGCTAGATCAAACAGGTCACCTGGGGAGACCCAGTACTTC. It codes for CSARSNRSPGETQYF.

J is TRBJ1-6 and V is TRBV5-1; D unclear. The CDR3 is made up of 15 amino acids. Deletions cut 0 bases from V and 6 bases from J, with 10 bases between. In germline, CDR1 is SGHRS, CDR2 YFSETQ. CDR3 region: CASSLDHSPNSPLHF. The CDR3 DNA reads TGCGCCAGCAGCTTGGACCACAGCCCTAATTCACCCCTCCACTTT.